The source of this TCR beta chain is a study of cytomegalovirus exposure and HLA in healthy donors. This CDR3 is 14 amino acids long. V lost 0 bases, J lost 10 bases, and 11 bases lay in between. CDR1 and CDR2 (germline): SGHDT, YYEEEE. The PCR used 60 Vbeta and 13 Jbeta primers. This table comes from immunoSEQ multiplex PCR, and its TCRdb copy is limited to in-frame clones, with some not included. This sample yields around 170,000 clones, of which roughly 80% are seen a single time; 3% to 4% belongs to the top ten. The donors (healthy individuals) were bone marrow donors. The sample was PBMCs. The chain uses TRBV5-6 and TRBJ1-6; D might be TRBD1 (5 bases). The receptor was derived from a man in his fifties in good health and CMV-seronegative. CDR3 coding DNA: TGTGCCAGCAGCTTGGCAGGGTTCGGCTCACCCCTCCACTTT. Protein sequence: CASSLAGFGSPLHF.